The 28 T cell receptor beta chains reported below all come from one sample, sequenced in a study of shared clonotypes between healthy human individuals. Repertoires were generated with immunoSEQ multiplex PCR, while TCRdb's copy carries only in-frame clones and drops some. This sample has a few million clones, with more than 85% found just once. Sequencing used naive CD4+ T cells from PBMCs. Subset of the sample: CD45RA+ positively selected. All receptors come from a man between 18 and 29 years old in good health. Some clones in this sample may be carry-over from other donors' samples.

The genes are TRBV4-3 and TRBJ2-3, with 13 bases lining up with TRBD2. There are 18 residues in the CDR3. With 4 bases clipped from V and 1 base from J, the junction kept 8 bases outside the gene matches. CDR1 LGHNA and CDR2 YSLEER come from the germline V gene. This CDR3 reads CASSPGLAGVTGTDTQYF. The DNA of the CDR3 is TGCGCCAGCAGCCCCGGACTAGCGGGAGTCACCGGCACAGATACGCAGTATTTT.

V gene TRBV18 combines with J gene TRBJ2-5; D might be TRBD1 (6 bases). There are 16 residues in the CDR3. Trimming pared 1 base from V and 0 bases from J, leaving 12 bases between. Looked up from germline, CDR1 is KGHSH and CDR2 is LQKENI. CDR3 sequence reads: CASSPRGTLYQETQYF. As DNA, the CDR3 is TGTGCCAGCTCACCACGGGGGACACTGTACCAAGAGACCCAGTACTTC.

Only one count was recorded for this clone. J is TRBJ1-4 and V is TRBV12-5; D uncertain. CDR3 size: 13 residues. Trimming took off 10 bases at V and 8 bases at J, with 17 bases between the two ends. The germline V gene encodes CDR1 LGHNT and CDR2 FRNRAP. The CDR3 coding sequence is TGTGCTATGGTGAAGCCATCGAAGGAAAAACTGTTTTTT. Translating gives CAMVKPSKEKLFF. Full variable domain (remainder filled in from reference TRBV12-5 and TRBJ1-4): DARVTQTPRHKVTEMGQEVTMRCQPILGHNTVFWYRQTMMQGLELLAYFRNRAPLDDSGMPKDRFSAEMPDATLATLKIQPSEPRDSAVYFCAMVKPSKEKLFFGSGTQLSVL.

This rearrangement joins TRBV19 to TRBJ1-2; the match to TRBD1 covers 11 bases. CDR1 is LNHDA and CDR2 is SQIVND in the germline V gene (reference sequence). V was clipped by 5 bases and J by 7 bases; unmatched bases: 9. The CDR3 is made up of 15 amino acids. CDR3 DNA: TGTGCCAGTAGTGGACGGACAGGGGGCGCGGGTGGCTACACCTTC. This sequence encodes CASSGRTGGAGGYTF.

The CDR3 DNA sequence: TGTGCCATCAGTGAGTCCAGTCGGCAGGGGGCCTCCTACGAGCAGTACTTC. Its protein product is CAISESSRQGASYEQYF. The rearrangement links TRBV10-3 to TRBJ2-7; 8 bases line up with TRBD1. This CDR3 has 17 amino acids. The V gene's germline CDR1 is ENHRY and CDR2 SYGVKD. The J segment lost 0 bases and the V segment lost 0 bases, leaving 7 bases of the junction unmatched.

V usage is TRBV7-2 and J usage is TRBJ2-7, with a weak D call TRBD1 (6 bases). This CDR3 spans 15 amino acids. The germline gives CDR1 SGHTA, CDR2 FQGNSA. V was cut by 5 bases and J by 3 bases, with 17 bases left in between. The CDR3 loop is CASSQDRQSLYEQYF. CDR3 nucleotides: TGTGCCAGCAGCCAGGACAGACAATCCCTCTACGAGCAGTACTTC.

The rearrangement uses TRBV7-9 and TRBJ2-2; 12 positions match TRBD2. Germline-derived CDR1 and CDR2 are SEHNR and FQNEAQ (reference sequence). Losses at the gene ends were 5 bases for V and 3 bases for J; bases not matched to a gene: 4. The length of the CDR3 is 16 residues. CDR3 in amino acids: CASSRLAGVDTGELFF. The CDR3 nucleotides are TGTGCCAGCAGCCGACTAGCGGGAGTGGACACCGGGGAGCTGTTTTTT.

The rearrangement uses TRBV11-2 and TRBJ2-3; D gene ambiguous. Trimming stripped 5 bases from V and 3 bases from J, with 12 bases between. The CDR3 has 14 amino acids. From germline, CDR1 is SGHAT and CDR2 FQNNGV. CDR3 bases: TGTGCCAGCAGCCGGCCGGCCACAACAGATACGCAGTATTTT. It translates to CASSRPATTDTQYF.

The chain recombines TRBV29-1 with TRBJ1-5; D is ambiguous. This CDR3 is 12 amino acids long. The germline CDR1 and CDR2 sequences are SQVTM and ANQGSEA. Trimming removed 6 bases from V and 3 bases from J, with 9 bases in between. The chain's CDR3 is CSVGSDNQPQHF. The CDR3 nucleotides are TGCAGCGTAGGGTCAGACAATCAGCCCCAGCATTTT.

The chain employs TRBV5-4 and TRBJ2-3; TRBD2 agrees at 9 bases. The CDR3 is 12 residues long. V trimming: 3 bases; J trimming: 14 bases; junction bases outside the gene matches: 7. Germline loops: CDR1 SGHNT, CDR2 YYREEE (reference sequence). In nucleotides, the CDR3 is TGTGCCAGCAGCTCTCCGGGACTAGCATGGTATTTT. Translating gives CASSSPGLAWYF.

CDR3 protein: CASSLGAGEMNEQYF. Here the CDR3 DNA reads TGTGCCAGCAGCTTAGGCGCGGGAGAGATGAACGAGCAGTACTTC. The chain employs TRBV11-3 and TRBJ2-7; 7 bases align to TRBD2. Germline CDR1 SGHNT, CDR2 YENEEA. This CDR3 contains 15 residues. The V gene end was trimmed by 1 base and the J gene end by 5 bases; junction bases not matched to a gene: 8.

This clone occurred once. As DNA, the CDR3 is TGTGCCAGCAGCCAAGTAAGGGGACAGGGTGGCCAGTTCTTC. It codes for CASSQVRGQGGQFF. The chain carries TRBV14 and TRBJ2-1; TRBD1 agrees at 9 bases. The CDR3 has 14 residues. Germline values: CDR1 SGHDN, CDR2 FVKESK. V dropped 1 base and J dropped 13; count of bases not matched to a gene: 8.

Remarks on this clone: This sample also contains other DNA sequences that code for the same CDR3. The V and J genes are TRBV9 and TRBJ2-7; D perhaps matches TRBD1 (6 bases). Trimming took off 0 bases at V and 0 bases at J, with 10 bases between the two ends. Per the germline V gene, CDR1 is SGDLS and CDR2 is YYNGEE. This CDR3 comprises 15 residues. The CDR3: CASSVGTGSSYEQYF. The CDR3 DNA reads TGTGCCAGCAGCGTAGGAACAGGGAGCTCCTACGAGCAGTACTTC.

The count of this clone is one. The gene calls are TRBV7-3 and TRBJ2-5; 7 nucleotides align to TRBD1. Germline V lookup: CDR1 SGHTA, CDR2 FQGTGA. V trimming: 0 bases; J trimming: 5 bases; junction bases outside the gene matches: 6. The CDR3 totals 15 residues. In DNA form, the CDR3 reads TGTGCCAGCAGCTTAACGGGGATACAGGGGGAGACCCAGTACTTC. Translating it yields CASSLTGIQGETQYF.

The gene calls are TRBV5-1 and TRBJ1-4; TRBD1 is a possible D gene (6 bases). The length of the CDR3 is 16 residues. V dropped 0 bases and J dropped 6 bases, with 15 bases sitting between them. Germline V gene lookup returns CDR1 SGHRS and CDR2 YFSETQ. The CDR3 bases are TGCGCCAGCAGCTTGGTCCCCACAGGGAAGGATGAAAAACTGTTTTTT. Its translation is CASSLVPTGKDEKLFF.

The chain joins TRBV10-3 to TRBJ1-1; D is ambiguous. V was shortened by 2 bases and J by 4 bases, with 20 bases between the two germline ends. CDR1 and CDR2 (germline): ENHRY, SYGVKD. The CDR3 consists of 17 residues. CDR3 loop: CAISEQKDEGRRTEAFF. The CDR3 DNA reads as TGTGCCATCAGTGAGCAGAAAGATGAAGGGCGTCGCACTGAAGCTTTCTTT.

J is TRBJ2-3 and V is TRBV5-1; a possible D gene is TRBD2 (6 bases). Germline CDR1 and CDR2: SGHRS and YFSETQ. The V gene lost 2 bases and the J gene lost 2 bases, with 12 bases spanning the gap. The length of the CDR3 is 15 residues. The CDR3 sequence: CASSLRGGDTDTQYF. CDR3 nucleotide sequence: TGCGCCAGCAGCTTAAGGGGAGGAGACACAGATACGCAGTATTTT.

J is TRBJ2-1 and V is TRBV6-4; TRBD2 is a possible D gene (6 bases). Per germline, CDR1 MRHNA and CDR2 SNTAGT. The CDR3 covers 14 residues. V lost 8 bases to trimming and J lost 4 bases, with 15 bases between them. CDR3 sequence: CASFNRGGYNEQFF. In nucleotides, the CDR3 is TGTGCCAGCTTTAACCGGGGAGGATACAATGAGCAGTTCTTC.

V usage is TRBV7-3 and J usage is TRBJ2-2, with 13 bases fitting TRBD2. Germline CDR1 SGHTA, CDR2 FQGTGA. CDR3 length: 17 residues. V lost 5 bases, J lost 2 bases, and 5 bases stayed unmatched. This chain's CDR3 is CASSARTSGSNTGELFF. CDR3 DNA: TGTGCCAGCAGCGCCCGGACTAGCGGGAGTAACACCGGGGAGCTGTTTTTT.

The chain couples TRBV28 to TRBJ1-2; D call uncertain. Trimming pared 6 bases from V and 5 bases from J, leaving 16 bases between. CDR3 length equals 14 residues. The germline gives CDR1 MDHEN, CDR2 SYDVKM. This chain's CDR3 is CASSPSTRIYGYTF. Written as DNA, the CDR3 is TGTGCCAGCAGCCCCTCGACCAGGATATATGGCTACACCTTC.

This sequence joins TRBV7-8 and TRBJ1-3; D not resolved. Germline V gene data show CDR1 as SGHVS and CDR2 as FQNEAQ. CDR3 length: 14 residues. V lost 1 base and J 0 bases, leaving 4 bases between the germline ends. The CDR3 loop is CASSLDTSGNTIYF. CDR3 sequence (DNA): TGTGCCAGCAGCTTAGATACCTCTGGAAACACCATATATTTT. The whole variable domain, remainder taken from reference TRBV7-8 and TRBJ1-3, is GAGVSQSPRYKVAKRGQDVALRCDPISGHVSLFWYQQALGQGPEFLTYFQNEAQLDKSGLPSDRFFAERPEGSVSTLKIQRTQQEDSAVYLCASSLDTSGNTIYFGEGSWLTVV.

V is TRBV18 and J is TRBJ2-1; D is undetermined. This CDR3 contains 17 residues. CDR1 and CDR2 from the germline V gene are KGHSH and LQKENI. Trimming shortened V by 3 bases and J by 8 bases, and 23 bases separated the two germline ends. The CDR3 protein is CASSPKLPGPTRDEQFF. DNA of the CDR3: TGTGCCAGCTCACCTAAGCTTCCTGGGCCCACTCGGGATGAGCAGTTCTTC.

The chain combines TRBV6-6 with TRBJ2-1, with D perhaps matching TRBD2 (5 bases). V was shortened by 5 bases and J by 10 bases, with 15 bases between the two germline ends. The CDR3 runs 13 residues. Per the germline V gene, CDR1 is MNHNY and CDR2 is SVGAGI (reference sequence). The CDR3 is CASSPRLWEEQFF. The CDR3 bases are TGTGCCAGCAGTCCGCGCCTCTGGGAGGAGCAGTTCTTC.

This chain uses TRBV9 with TRBJ2-2; D gene unclear. Deletions cut 2 bases from V and 6 bases from J, with 8 bases between. The CDR3 length is 13 residues. Germline V gives CDR1 SGDLS, CDR2 YYNGEE. The CDR3: CASSVRTPGELFF. CDR3 sequence (DNA): TGTGCCAGCAGCGTTCGAACTCCCGGGGAGCTGTTTTTT. Filled out from reference TRBV9 and TRBJ2-2, the complete variable domain reads DSGVTQTPKHLITATGQRVTLRCSPRSGDLSVYWYQQSLDQGLQFLIQYYNGEERAKGNILERFSAQQFPDLHSELNLSSLELGDSALYFCASSVRTPGELFFGEGSRLTVL.

V is TRBV4-1 and J is TRBJ2-5; D is ambiguous. The V gene's germline CDR1 is MGHRA and CDR2 YSYEKL. Trimming removed 1 base at V and 9 bases at J, with 6 bases between. The CDR3 length is 11 residues. The CDR3 region is CASSQGGSQYF. In DNA form, the CDR3 reads TGCGCCAGCAGCCAAGGGGGATCCCAGTACTTC.

The chain links TRBV5-4 to TRBJ2-4; 7 bases are shared with TRBD2. Trimming at V came to 4 bases and at J to 8 bases, leaving 9 bases not matched to a gene. Germline values: CDR1 SGHNT, CDR2 YYREEE (reference sequence). This CDR3 spans 14 amino acids. This CDR3 reads CASSGDSRGDIQYF. The CDR3 DNA is TGTGCCAGCAGCGGAGACAGCCGGGGGGACATTCAGTACTTC.

A remark on this clone: Within the sample, other DNA sequences also encode this same CDR3. The chain joins TRBV28 to TRBJ2-7, with 7 bases lining up with TRBD1. With 8 bases clipped from V and 2 bases from J, the junction kept 3 bases outside the gene matches. The CDR3 consists of 12 residues. Germline V gene sequence: CDR1 MDHEN, CDR2 SYDVKM. CDR3 DNA sequence: TGTGCCAGCGGGGACAGCACCTACGAGCAGTACTTC. Protein product: CASGDSTYEQYF.

The rearrangement joins TRBV6-5 to TRBJ1-2, with TRBD1 matching over 7 bases. CDR1 is MNHEY, CDR2 SVGAGI, per germline. The CDR3 covers 13 residues. J lost 3 bases, V lost 5 bases, and 3 bases had no gene match. In DNA, the CDR3 is TGTGCCAGCAGTCGACAGGGCCACTATGGCTACACCTTC. Amino acid sequence: CASSRQGHYGYTF.